The 11 T cell receptor beta chains given below trace back to one sample, sequenced in a study of cytomegalovirus exposure and HLA in healthy donors. PCR employed 60 Vbeta and 13 Jbeta primers. Sequenced by immunoSEQ multiplex PCR; TCRdb stores in-frame clones only, minus some. The data contain approximately 150,000 clones, 82% of them singletons. Sequencing was carried out using PBMCs. These TCRs come from a male donor in good health and CMV-seronegative.

The gene calls are TRBV7-9 and TRBJ2-3; 11 bases are a match to TRBD2. Germline V gene sequence: CDR1 SEHNR, CDR2 FQNEAQ (reference sequence). V trimming: 6 bases; J trimming: 13 bases; junction bases outside the gene matches: 12. This CDR3 is 14 amino acids long. CDR3 DNA: TGTGCCAGCAGGGGGACTAGCGGCCCTATCTGGGAGTATTTT. Protein product: CASRGTSGPIWEYF.

This clone was detected only once. The V call is TRBV7-9, the J call TRBJ1-4; the D gene is possibly TRBD1 (6 bases). Germline loops: CDR1 SEHNR, CDR2 FQNEAQ (reference sequence). The CDR3 totals 11 residues. The V end was cut by 10 bases, the J end by 6 bases, with 9 bases between. CDR3 bases: TGTGCCACCCAGGGGTATGAAAAACTGTTTTTT. Translating it yields CATQGYEKLFF.

The chain is built from TRBV7-8 and TRBJ1-5; tentatively, D is TRBD1 (6 bases). The germline gives CDR1 SGHVS, CDR2 FQNEAQ. The V and J ends lost 3 bases and 4 bases respectively, with 10 bases between them. This CDR3 is 14 amino acids long. CDR3 sequence (DNA): TGTGCCAGCAGCTTTTGGACAGAGAATCAGCCCCAGCATTTT. This translates into CASSFWTENQPQHF.

The chain carries TRBV4-1 and TRBJ1-2; no clear D gene. The CDR3 totals 14 residues. Germline assignment: CDR1 MGHRA and CDR2 YSYEKL. With 5 bases removed from V and 2 bases from J, the gap between germline ends came to 12 bases. DNA of the CDR3: TGCGCCAGCAGCACCCAGGAATTCAACTATGGCTACACCTTC. This translates into CASSTQEFNYGYTF.

The chain has TRBV6-5 and TRBJ1-4; unclear D gene. This CDR3 comprises 14 residues. Trimming removed 5 bases from V and 2 bases from J, with 9 bases in between. Germline CDR1 MNHEY, CDR2 SVGAGI. The CDR3 sequence: CASSTLVTNEKLFF. In DNA form, the CDR3 reads TGTGCCAGCAGTACTCTTGTGACTAATGAAAAACTGTTTTTT.

The chain couples TRBV28 to TRBJ2-7; TRBD2 matches 7 bases. The CDR3 is 16 residues long. V was clipped by 5 bases and J by 2 bases; unmatched bases: 12. The V gene's germline CDR1 is MDHEN and CDR2 SYDVKM. In DNA, the CDR3 is TGTGCCAGCAGTCCCATTCGGCTAGCGGCTACCTACGAGCAGTACTTC. Translating gives CASSPIRLAATYEQYF.

This clone was counted only a few times. The chain joins TRBV6-4 to TRBJ2-2; TRBD2 aligns across 12 bases. V lost 3 bases and J lost 5; bases outside the gene matches: 4. This CDR3 has 16 residues. Per germline, CDR1 MRHNA and CDR2 SNTAGT. CDR3 sequence reads: CASSEGLAGRTGELFF. The CDR3 nucleotides read TGTGCCAGCAGTGAAGGACTAGCGGGGAGGACCGGGGAGCTGTTTTTT.

J is TRBJ2-7 and V is TRBV29-1; 9 bases fit TRBD1. This CDR3 has 13 residues. J lost 6 bases, V lost 6 bases, and 9 bases had no gene match. Germline V gene data show CDR1 as SQVTM and CDR2 as ANQGSEA. The CDR3 nucleotides read TGCAGCGTCGTACAGGGGGCGCAACGCGAGCAGTACTTC. It translates to CSVVQGAQREQYF.

The rearrangement joins TRBV9 to TRBJ2-3; TRBD1 is a possible D gene (7 bases). CDR1 and CDR2 (germline): SGDLS, YYNGEE. V shed 7 bases and J shed 6 bases, with 18 bases lying between them. This CDR3 has 14 residues. The CDR3 nucleotides are TGTGCCAGCTCGCTAAGACCAGGGGGGGATACGCAGTATTTT. Its translation: CASSLRPGGDTQYF.

V is TRBV6-6 and J is TRBJ2-1, with D unresolved. Germline lookup yields CDR1 MNHNY and CDR2 SVGAGI (reference sequence). The V end lost 7 bases, the J end lost 5 bases, and 6 bases lay between the germline ends. The CDR3 is 11 residues long. As DNA, the CDR3 is TGTGCCAGCACAGTGCACAATGAGCAGTTCTTC. It translates to CASTVHNEQFF.

This clone turned up a few times. This chain uses TRBV11-2 with TRBJ1-1; possible D gene TRBD1, 5 bases. The germline CDR1 and CDR2 sequences are SGHAT and FQNNGV. V lost 1 base and J 1 base, leaving 10 bases between the germline ends. CDR3 size: 15 residues. This CDR3 reads CASSLALGRNTEAFF. CDR3 bases: TGTGCCAGCAGCTTAGCCCTGGGGCGGAACACTGAAGCTTTCTTT. Complete variable domain (other parts from reference TRBV11-2 and TRBJ1-1): EAGVAQSPRYKIIEKRQSVAFWCNPISGHATLYWYQQILGQGPKLLIQFQNNGVVDDSQLPKDRFSAERLKGVDSTLKIQPAKLEDSAVYLCASSLALGRNTEAFFGQGTRLTVV.